The 18 T cell receptor beta chains reported below all come from one sample, sequenced in a study of T cell changes during pregnancy in multiple sclerosis. Sequenced by immunoSEQ multiplex PCR; TCRdb stores in-frame clones only, minus some. The data show tens of thousands of clones, around 89% seen once. Sample: CD4+ T cells from peripheral blood mononuclear cells, taken in the first trimester of pregnancy. These receptors originate from a female donor in good health, enrolled as a control in a pregnancy study.

The V gene is TRBV28, the J gene TRBJ2-7, with 10 bases identical to TRBD1. The CDR3 is made up of 15 amino acids. The germline CDR1 and CDR2 sequences are MDHEN and SYDVKM. The V segment lost 5 bases and the J segment 3 bases; nucleotides outside the gene matches: 7. Written as DNA, the CDR3 is TGTGCCAGCAGTCCGCCTTGGACAGGGGGCTACGAGCAGTACTTC. It specifies CASSPPWTGGYEQYF.

This clone was observed a few times. The chain joins TRBV6-4 to TRBJ2-1, with D possibly matching TRBD2 (6 bases). The germline V gene encodes CDR1 MRHNA and CDR2 SNTAGT. V was shortened by 6 bases and J by 3 bases, with 15 bases between the two germline ends. This CDR3 has 15 residues. DNA for the CDR3: TGTGCCAGCAGCCGGGAGCTGGGGAACTACAATGAGCAGTTCTTC. It specifies CASSRELGNYNEQFF.

The CDR3 DNA sequence: TGTGCCAGTACCCCTAGGGGGAGCAATCAGCCCCAGCATTTT. It translates to CASTPRGSNQPQHF. The J gene is TRBJ1-5, the V gene TRBV19; tentative D call: TRBD1 (6 bases). V was pared by 7 bases and J by 1 base, with 11 bases between. The CDR3 has 14 residues. The V gene's germline CDR1 is LNHDA and CDR2 SQIVND (reference sequence).

This chain connects TRBV6-1 to TRBJ2-7; a possible D gene is TRBD1 (5 bases). V was cut by 5 bases and J by 6 bases, with 17 bases left in between. The CDR3 length is 14 residues. Germline V gives CDR1 MNHNS, CDR2 SASEGT. The CDR3 spells CASSLDRTPLEQYF. The CDR3 nucleotides are TGTGCCAGCAGTCTTGACCGGACACCCCTCGAGCAGTACTTC.

The chain employs TRBV28 and TRBJ1-2; perhaps TRBD1 as D (5 bases). CDR1 is MDHEN and CDR2 is SYDVKM in the germline V gene. V was clipped by 7 bases and J by 7 bases, with 16 bases between them. The CDR3 is 13 residues long. The CDR3 sequence: CASKGVGVSGYTF. CDR3 nucleotides: TGTGCCAGCAAAGGGGTAGGCGTGAGTGGCTACACCTTC.

The V gene is TRBV6-6, the J gene TRBJ2-1, with D perhaps matching TRBD2 (6 bases). The CDR3 has 11 residues. Germline V gene data show CDR1 as MNHNY and CDR2 as SVGAGI (reference sequence). Trimming took 10 bases from V and 7 from J, leaving 11 bases between them. The CDR3 here is CATSAGNEQFF. CDR3 DNA: TGTGCCACCTCCGCGGGGAATGAGCAGTTCTTC.

The chain carries TRBV7-9 and TRBJ1-4, with a weak D call TRBD1 (5 bases). The CDR3 length is 14 residues. Germline V gene sequence: CDR1 SEHNR, CDR2 FQNEAQ (reference sequence). Trimming removed 11 bases from V and 5 bases from J, with 18 bases in between. CDR3 coding DNA: TGTGCCGCCCCAACCGGGGGAGCGAATGAAAAACTGTTTTTT. Translated: CAAPTGGANEKLFF.

The chain combines TRBV15 with TRBJ1-2, with a tentative D call TRBD1 (6 bases). V was clipped by 5 bases and J by 2 bases, with 9 bases between them. The CDR3 extends over 13 amino acids. Per germline, CDR1 LNHNV and CDR2 YYDKDF (reference sequence). This CDR3 reads CATSPTGNYGYTF. For the CDR3, the DNA is TGTGCCACCAGCCCTACAGGGAACTATGGCTACACCTTC.

The chain links TRBV30 to TRBJ2-3, with TRBD2 matching 9 bases. In germline, CDR1 is GTSNPN, CDR2 SVGIG (reference sequence). The trim removed 2 bases at V and 3 bases at J, leaving 3 bases unmatched. This CDR3 region has 14 residues. CDR3 in amino acids: CAWSLAGLTDTQYF. The CDR3 nucleotides are TGTGCCTGGAGTCTAGCGGGATTAACAGATACGCAGTATTTT. The full variable domain, with the rest looked up from reference TRBV30 and TRBJ2-3, is SQTIHQWPATLVQPVGSPLSLECTVEGTSNPNLYWYRQAAGRGLQLLFYSVGIGQISSEVPQNLSASRPQDRQFILSSKKLLLSDSGFYLCAWSLAGLTDTQYFGPGTRLTVL.

Only one count was recorded for this clone. The chain uses TRBV7-9 and TRBJ2-2; D gene ambiguous. Germline lookup yields CDR1 SEHNR and CDR2 FQNEAQ (reference sequence). The V end was cut by 4 bases, the J end by 0 bases, with 3 bases between. This CDR3 has 13 amino acids. CDR3 nucleotides: TGTGCCAGCAGCTCTACGAACACCGGGGAGCTGTTTTTT. Translating it yields CASSSTNTGELFF.

The chain combines TRBV18 with TRBJ2-5, with 7 bases identical to TRBD2. The V gene end was trimmed by 2 bases and the J gene end by 3 bases; junction bases not matched to a gene: 9. CDR1 and CDR2 (germline): KGHSH, LQKENI. The CDR3 is made up of 16 amino acids. CDR3 nucleotide sequence: TGTGCCAGCTCACCAGGAAGCGGGACGATGGAAGAGACCCAGTACTTC. As protein: CASSPGSGTMEETQYF.

The J gene is TRBJ2-1, the V gene TRBV7-3; 10 positions match TRBD2. The germline CDR1 and CDR2 sequences are SGHTA and FQGTGA. Trimming at V came to 6 bases and at J to 7 bases, leaving 9 bases not matched to a gene. The CDR3 has 15 amino acids. The CDR3 coding sequence is TGTGCCAGCAGTCAAACTAGCGGGACTATTAATGAGCAGTTCTTC. Translation: CASSQTSGTINEQFF.

This chain uses TRBV19 with TRBJ2-4; a possible D gene is TRBD2 (7 bases). The CDR3 extends over 15 amino acids. In germline, CDR1 is LNHDA, CDR2 SQIVND (reference sequence). The V end was cut by 8 bases, the J end by 6 bases, with 20 bases between. CDR3 region: CASSEGGDPGNIQYF. The CDR3 region has the DNA TGTGCCAGTTCAGAGGGGGGGGATCCTGGAAACATTCAGTACTTC.

V gene TRBV5-6 combines with J gene TRBJ2-4; tentatively, D is TRBD1 (6 bases). V was cut by 0 bases and J by 5 bases, with 9 bases left in between. This CDR3 spans 14 amino acids. CDR1 and CDR2 (germline): SGHDT, YYEEEE. The CDR3 nucleotides are TGTGCCAGCAGCTTGGTTTCAGGGGAAAACATTCAGTACTTC. This sequence encodes CASSLVSGENIQYF.

V gene TRBV7-3 combines with J gene TRBJ2-1, with 7 nucleotides matching TRBD2. V gave up 1 base and J gave up 8 bases; unmatched junction bases: 14. The V gene's germline CDR1 is SGHTA and CDR2 FQGTGA. This CDR3 region has 17 residues. The CDR3 reads CASSLRASPGGNYEQFF. CDR3 bases: TGTGCCAGCAGCTTAAGAGCGTCCCCGGGAGGAAACTATGAGCAGTTCTTC.

This rearrangement joins TRBV7-2 to TRBJ2-7, with D possibly matching TRBD2 (6 bases). Germline V gene lookup returns CDR1 SGHTA and CDR2 FQGNSA. The CDR3 has 16 residues. Trimming pared 4 bases from V and 5 bases from J, leaving 21 bases between. This CDR3 is CASSYHVGALAHEQYF. Here the CDR3 DNA reads TGTGCCAGCAGCTACCACGTTGGAGCACTAGCCCACGAGCAGTACTTC.

The chain combines TRBV2 with TRBJ1-5; tentative D call: TRBD1 (5 bases). This CDR3 comprises 14 residues. V dropped 5 bases and J dropped 1 base, with 9 bases sitting between them. Germline CDR1 and CDR2: SNHLY and FYNNEI. CDR3 protein: CASSTDTSNQPQHF. The CDR3 coding sequence is TGTGCCAGCAGTACGGACACAAGCAATCAGCCCCAGCATTTT.

V and J are TRBV19 and TRBJ2-5; TRBD2 matches at 7 bases. The germline V gene has CDR1 LNHDA and CDR2 SQIVND (reference sequence). V lost 7 bases to trimming and J lost 0 bases; unmatched junction nucleotides: 14. The CDR3 runs 17 residues. CDR3 loop: CASTGSGVWDNQETQYF. The CDR3 DNA is TGTGCCAGTACTGGGAGCGGGGTATGGGATAACCAAGAGACCCAGTACTTC.